This record looks at one T cell receptor (beta chain) sequence and its context. Antigen: not known. This sample is part of a study of blood T cells in healthy people across ages. Findings of the study overall: No one knew whether donors had CMV, which possibly confounded expanded clonotype changes.

CDR1 MNHEY and CDR2 SMNVEV come from the germline V gene (reference sequence). The CDR3 is made up of 13 amino acids. Trimming cost V 4 bases and J 9 bases, with 14 bases left between them. Alongside a J-beta primer mix, a sample-barcoded 5' primer served in a second PCR lasting roughly 6 to 11 cycles. TCRdb called the 5' RACE reads again in MiXCR, with one record for every CDR3 protein. There are 800,000 to 1,300,000 distinct CDR3 sequences in the sample; roughly 24% occur only once, and 0.65% to 0.75% lies in the top ten. In addition, the sample was reused for a study of T cells of mothers and their children.

The chain joins TRBV27 to TRBJ2-3; no firm D call. Sequencing used blood. This receptor was taken from a girl aged 2-10 years in good health. The CDR3 reads CASSSYAEETQYF. CDR3 in DNA: TGTGCCAGCAGTTCGTACGCTGAGGAGACGCAGTATTTT.